This T cell receptor beta chain came from a study of molecular identifiers for immune sequencing clone quantification (dated by TCRdb to the late 2010s). With regard to the full study: In a replicate experiment, RNA from about 20,000 or 100,000 naive CD8 T cells was split into five aliquots, four of which were sequenced. This methods study benchmarked molecular-identifier clustering-based TCR repertoire sequencing (MIDCIRS) and TCR RNA copy counting, using CD8 T cells to do so.

As for this clonotype: Its antigen remains unidentified. Per-nucleotide qualities are absent, and no much larger clonotype sits a single base away.

Study-wide findings and limitations: Without barcode sub-clustering, chimeric consensus sequences inflated TCR diversity; chimeras reached as high as 47%. Spiked-in Jurkat TCR RNA (around eleven copies' worth), which is not part of the donor repertoire, was contained in the naive libraries. A single cell's worth of spiked-in Jurkat TCR RNA was reported detectable even among 750,000 to 1,000,000 naive CD8 T cells. Modeling gave roughly 3 recovered TCR RNA copies per cell versus around 10 by digital PCR, implying approximately 32% capture efficiency. The sizes of highly expanded clones could end up underestimated when identical TCR molecules share a barcode. In CMV-specific effector cells, clones with more than 20 RNA copies contained over 99% of molecules, whereas in naive cells such clones contained under 1% of molecules.

V loses 2 bases of germline sequence and J loses 7 bases, and the interval between the two ends is 9 bases. Looking up the germline V gene yields CDR1 MDHEN and CDR2 SYDVKM. The CDR3 sequence holds 13 residues, the cysteine and phenylalanine included. Only the CDR3 DNA stays, 39 bases, in frame from base 1. Receptor amplification or capture employed PCR. TCRdb records NextSeq 500 as the sequencer. Bulk TCR libraries were prepared as previously described, using TCR primers listed in Table S5. The Qiagen AllPrep DNA/RNA kit was used to purify total RNA. Before any analysis, reads coming from multiple sequencing runs of the same library were combined into one pool. As for the original processing: Reads were retained only if an exact TCR constant sequence was present, and the retained reads were trimmed to 150 nt and grouped according to their 12-nt molecular barcodes. Reads within each barcode group were sub-clustered using a 15% Levenshtein threshold, and quality-weighted consensus sequences were constructed for each RNA molecule. Non-functional sequences were discarded, and so were lower-count sequences lying one edit away from another sequence. On the basis of fitting two negative binomial distributions, barcode sub-clusters with fewer than 20% of the maximum read count were discarded. TCRdb ran its own pipeline on the public reads, namely fastp trimming at Q25 and MiXCR clone calling, and kept in-frame beta chains. Merged by CDR3 protein, the rows form single entries marked with the most common genes and DNA. TCRdb's processing, not the authors', yielded these V and J calls. The sample table lists roughly 100,000 distinct CDR3 sequences, around 37% of them with a count of one. Less than 10% of the sample comes from the top ten.

Libraries of naive CD8 T cells were generated from about 20,000 to 1,000,000 sorted cells, with 10%, 30% or 50% of the purified RNA used. Naive CD8 T cells were FACS-sorted as CD8+CD4-CCR7+CD45RA+ on a BD FACSAria II into RLT Plus buffer. Ten to eleven TCR copies' worth of Jurkat RNA were spiked into roughly 19,000-1,000,000 naive CD8 T cell samples to test detection sensitivity. Enrichment of CD8 T cells was performed with RosetteSep CD8+ T Cell Enrichment Cocktail and Ficoll-Paque, after which ACK red cell lysis was carried out. The rearrangement combines TRBV28 with TRBJ1-5; the D gene is perhaps TRBD1, from 5 matching bases. The sample comprised naive CD8+ T cells from blood, with Jurkat cell RNA spiked in. The cell subset or site label here, explained by the study, means: FACS-sorted CD8+CD4-CCR7+CD45RA+ naive T cells. This TCR came from a human donor in good health. Some libraries in this study had Jurkat cell RNA spiked in. In nucleotides, the sequence is TGTGCCAGCAGTTTAAGGGGTAGGCAGCCCCAGCATTTT. Its coded protein is CASSLRGRQPQHF.